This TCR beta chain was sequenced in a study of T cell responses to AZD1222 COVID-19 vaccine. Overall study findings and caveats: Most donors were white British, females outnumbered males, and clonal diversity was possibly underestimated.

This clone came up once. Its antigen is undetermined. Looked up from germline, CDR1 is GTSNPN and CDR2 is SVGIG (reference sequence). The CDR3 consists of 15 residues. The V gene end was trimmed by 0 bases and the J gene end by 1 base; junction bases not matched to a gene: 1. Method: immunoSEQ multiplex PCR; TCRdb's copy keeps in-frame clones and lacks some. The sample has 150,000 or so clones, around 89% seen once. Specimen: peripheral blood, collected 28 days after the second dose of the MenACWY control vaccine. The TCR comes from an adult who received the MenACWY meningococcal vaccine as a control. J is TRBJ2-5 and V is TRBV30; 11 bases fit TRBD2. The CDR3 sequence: CAWSVSGRGQETQYF. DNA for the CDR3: TGTGCCTGGAGTGTTAGCGGGAGGGGCCAAGAGACCCAGTACTTC. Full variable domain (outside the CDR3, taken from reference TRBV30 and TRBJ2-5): SQTIHQWPATLVQPVGSPLSLECTVEGTSNPNLYWYRQAAGRGLQLLFYSVGIGQISSEVPQNLSASRPQDRQFILSSKKLLLSDSGFYLCAWSVSGRGQETQYFGPGTRLLVL.